These 29 T cell receptor beta chains share one sample of origin, sequenced in a study of cytomegalovirus exposure and HLA in healthy donors. The repertoire was sequenced with immunoSEQ multiplex PCR; TCRdb's copy has only in-frame clones and lacks some. The table records tens of thousands of clones, about 96% of them present only once. Sample: PBMCs. The receptors shown here come from a man younger than 30 in good health and CMV-seronegative.

J is TRBJ2-7 and V is TRBV9; no clear D. Germline CDR1 SGDLS, CDR2 YYNGEE. The CDR3 runs 13 residues. V lost 0 bases and J 0 bases, leaving 4 bases between the germline ends. CDR3 amino acids: CASSVGSSYEQYF. In DNA form, the CDR3 reads TGTGCCAGCAGCGTAGGGAGCTCCTACGAGCAGTACTTC.

V usage is TRBV5-5 and J usage is TRBJ2-2, with TRBD2 matching 8 bases. CDR1 is SGHKS and CDR2 is YYEKEE in the germline V gene (reference sequence). The CDR3 is 13 amino acids. Trimming cost V 6 bases and J 7 bases; bases outside gene matches: 5. The CDR3 is CASMRGAGGELFF. Here the CDR3 DNA reads TGTGCCAGCATGCGGGGGGCCGGCGGGGAGCTGTTTTTT.

This clone has a single count. The DNA for the CDR3 is TGTGCCAGCAGTTTAGGTGACAGGGGAGGGGGGAATCAGCCCCAGCATTTT. Translated, it gives CASSLGDRGGGNQPQHF. This chain links TRBV28 with TRBJ1-5; 8 bases align to TRBD1. The V and J ends lost 2 bases and 4 bases, in that order; junction bases with no gene match: 10. CDR1 and CDR2 from the germline V gene are MDHEN and SYDVKM. The CDR3 covers 17 residues.

This chain joins TRBV21-1 and TRBJ2-4; the D call of TRBD2 is as the table states it, not checked on the DNA. TRBV21-1 is given as a pseudogene. The CDR3 has 17 residues. The CDR3 sequence: CASSQKRESSGSNIQYF. In nucleotides, the CDR3 is TGTGCCAGCAGCCAAAAAAGGGAGTCTAGCGGGAGCAACATTCAGTACTTC.

The gene calls are TRBV5-1 and TRBJ2-3; TRBD1 matches at 8 bases. Trimming cost V 4 bases and J 3 bases; bases outside gene matches: 7. Germline assignment: CDR1 SGHRS and CDR2 YFSETQ. This CDR3 comprises 15 residues. CDR3 sequence (DNA): TGCGCCAGCAGCCCTCCCAGGGGGCGTACAGATACGCAGTATTTT. This translates into CASSPPRGRTDTQYF.

This clone was counted only a few times. The chain carries TRBV6-1 and TRBJ1-2; weak D call: TRBD1 (6 bases). The CDR3 consists of 15 residues. V lost 6 bases and J 6 bases, leaving 20 bases between the germline ends. CDR1 MNHNS and CDR2 SASEGT come from the germline V gene. The CDR3 DNA reads as TGTGCCAGCAGGGCTTTAGACAGGTCGTTGAATGGCTACACCTTC. Translating it yields CASRALDRSLNGYTF.

This chain joins TRBV7-2 and TRBJ2-7, with 11 bases matching TRBD1. J lost 3 bases, V lost 5 bases, and 6 bases had no gene match. Per the germline V gene, CDR1 is SGHTA and CDR2 is FQGNSA. This CDR3 is 15 amino acids long. The CDR3 here is CASSPGQGVYYEQYF. The CDR3 coding sequence is TGTGCCAGCAGCCCGGGACAGGGGGTATACTACGAGCAGTACTTC.

This sequence joins TRBV19 and TRBJ2-7, with 7 bases identical to TRBD1. CDR3 size: 17 residues. Germline V gives CDR1 LNHDA, CDR2 SQIVND (reference sequence). The V and J ends lost 3 bases and 0 bases, in that order; junction bases with no gene match: 11. CDR3 sequence (DNA): TGTGCCAGTAGTATGGGGACAGAGAAATATACCTCCTACGAGCAGTACTTC. This codes for CASSMGTEKYTSYEQYF. Filled out from reference TRBV19 and TRBJ2-7, the complete variable domain reads DGGITQSPKYLFRKEGQNVTLSCEQNLNHDAMYWYRQDPGQGLRLIYYSQIVNDFQKGDIAEGYSVSREKKESFPLTVTSAQKNPTAFYLCASSMGTEKYTSYEQYFGPGTRLTVT.

The CDR3 loop is CASSGTSGRFEQFF. Written as DNA, the CDR3 is TGTGCCAGCAGTGGGACTAGCGGGAGATTTGAGCAGTTCTTC. The chain is built from TRBV2 and TRBJ2-1, with TRBD2 matching 13 bases. CDR1 is SNHLY, CDR2 FYNNEI, per germline. The CDR3 runs 14 residues. Germline trimming cut 4 bases from V and 9 bases from J; bases unmatched to any gene: 3.

This clone was seen once. V and J are TRBV6-5 and TRBJ2-1; D possibly corresponds to TRBD1 (6 bases). V shed 2 bases and J shed 6 bases, with 8 bases lying between them. The CDR3 has 13 amino acids. In germline, CDR1 is MNHEY, CDR2 SVGAGI. Here the CDR3 reads CASSYEGGNEQFF. DNA for the CDR3: TGTGCCAGCAGTTACGAAGGGGGCAATGAGCAGTTCTTC.

This chain joins TRBV19 and TRBJ2-7; no definite D call. This CDR3 spans 15 amino acids. Germline CDR1 reads LNHDA; CDR2 reads SQIVND (reference sequence). The V gene lost 1 base and the J gene lost 5 bases, with 15 bases spanning the gap. The DNA for the CDR3 is TGTGCCAGTAGTATAGGAGTCAGTCCGCGGAACGAGCAGTACTTC. Its translation is CASSIGVSPRNEQYF. The whole variable domain, filled in from reference TRBV19 and TRBJ2-7, reads DGGITQSPKYLFRKEGQNVTLSCEQNLNHDAMYWYRQDPGQGLRLIYYSQIVNDFQKGDIAEGYSVSREKKESFPLTVTSAQKNPTAFYLCASSIGVSPRNEQYFGPGTRLTVT.

The chain uses TRBV29-1 and TRBJ2-1; 9 nucleotides line up with TRBD2. Germline-derived CDR1 and CDR2 are SQVTM and ANQGSEA. With 2 bases clipped from V and 5 bases from J, the junction kept 10 bases outside the gene matches. This CDR3 region has 16 residues. The CDR3 DNA is TGCAGCGTTGAATTTGCCTGGACTAGCGAGGACAATGAGCAGTTCTTC. Its protein product is CSVEFAWTSEDNEQFF.

The genes are TRBV11-2 and TRBJ2-2, with TRBD1 as a possible D gene (5 bases). The germline V gene encodes CDR1 SGHAT and CDR2 FQNNGV. The CDR3 runs to 16 residues. V was cut by 1 base and J by 6 bases, with 15 bases left in between. The CDR3 DNA sequence: TGTGCCAGCAGCTTAGTACCAGGGAATTCCGCCGGGGAGCTGTTTTTT. Translation gives CASSLVPGNSAGELFF. Looking up the rest from reference TRBV11-2 and TRBJ2-2 gives the full variable domain: EAGVAQSPRYKIIEKRQSVAFWCNPISGHATLYWYQQILGQGPKLLIQFQNNGVVDDSQLPKDRFSAERLKGVDSTLKIQPAKLEDSAVYLCASSLVPGNSAGELFFGEGSRLTVL.

The V call is TRBV6-5, the J call TRBJ1-1; D gene uncertain. The germline CDR1 and CDR2 sequences are MNHEY and SVGAGI. This CDR3 contains 16 residues. The V end lost 6 bases, the J end lost 1 base, and 18 bases lay between the germline ends. The chain's CDR3 is CASRYDFRETNTEAFF. CDR3 in DNA: TGTGCCAGCAGGTACGATTTTCGGGAAACGAACACTGAAGCTTTCTTT.

This rearrangement joins TRBV7-9 to TRBJ1-1; 8 bases agree with TRBD1. Germline assignment: CDR1 SEHNR and CDR2 FQNEAQ (reference sequence). Germline trimming cut 5 bases from V and 2 bases from J; bases unmatched to any gene: 10. CDR3 length equals 16 residues. Here the CDR3 DNA reads TGTGCCAGCAGCCGAAATAACAGGGGGATCAACACTGAAGCTTTCTTT. Its translation: CASSRNNRGINTEAFF.

V usage is TRBV27 and J usage is TRBJ2-5; perhaps TRBD2 as D (5 bases). The CDR3 covers 15 residues. Looked up from germline, CDR1 is MNHEY and CDR2 is SMNVEV (reference sequence). Between the trimmed V and J ends, which lost 8 bases and 1 base, there was a span of 17 bases. Here the CDR3 DNA reads TGTGCCAGCGCCAAGACGCGGGCGGTCCAAGAGACCCAGTACTTC. Translating gives CASAKTRAVQETQYF.

The genes are TRBV7-9 and TRBJ2-3; possible D gene TRBD2, 5 bases. Trimming stripped 1 base from V and 4 bases from J, with 15 bases between. Germline CDR1 reads SEHNR; CDR2 reads FQNEAQ (reference sequence). This CDR3 has 16 amino acids. The CDR3 region has the DNA TGTGCCAGCAGCTTAGGTAGACTACCGCTCCCAGATACGCAGTATTTT. Amino acid sequence: CASSLGRLPLPDTQYF.

The rearrangement joins TRBV11-2 to TRBJ2-1; TRBD2 is a possible D gene (5 bases). V shed 1 base and J shed 9 bases, with 22 bases lying between them. The CDR3 has 17 residues. The germline gives CDR1 SGHAT, CDR2 FQNNGV. The CDR3: CASSLVVSGVQRIEQFF. The CDR3 DNA sequence: TGTGCCAGCAGCTTAGTCGTTTCCGGGGTACAGCGGATTGAGCAGTTCTTC. Looking up the rest from reference TRBV11-2 and TRBJ2-1 gives the full variable domain: EAGVAQSPRYKIIEKRQSVAFWCNPISGHATLYWYQQILGQGPKLLIQFQNNGVVDDSQLPKDRFSAERLKGVDSTLKIQPAKLEDSAVYLCASSLVVSGVQRIEQFFGPGTRLTVL.

This chain connects TRBV29-1 to TRBJ2-3, with D possibly being TRBD2 (6 bases). The CDR3 extends over 18 amino acids. The germline V gene encodes CDR1 SQVTM and CDR2 ANQGSEA. Deletions cut 2 bases from V and 2 bases from J, with 23 bases between. For the CDR3, the DNA is TGCAGCGTTGAAAATCCGAGGGACGGCGGAGGGAACACAGATACGCAGTATTTT. It is translated as CSVENPRDGGGNTDTQYF.

The CDR3: CASSLSGVDEQYF. The CDR3 DNA follows: TGTGCCAGCAGCTTATCAGGGGTCGACGAGCAGTACTTC. The V and J genes are TRBV7-6 and TRBJ2-7; perhaps TRBD1 as D (6 bases). This CDR3 is built from 13 residues. Per the germline V gene, CDR1 is SGHVS and CDR2 is FNYEAQ. V was cut by 2 bases and J by 5 bases, with 10 bases left in between.

The V gene is TRBV5-6, the J gene TRBJ2-1; D not certain. In germline, CDR1 is SGHDT, CDR2 YYEEEE. This CDR3 contains 11 residues. V lost 2 bases and J lost 6, with 3 bases in between. DNA for the CDR3: TGTGCCAGCAGCTTCGGCAATGAGCAGTTCTTC. Its translation: CASSFGNEQFF.

The chain employs TRBV7-9 and TRBJ1-1; the D is unclear. The CDR3 loop spans 16 amino acids. V gave up 5 bases and J gave up 0 bases, with 16 bases separating them. The germline V gene has CDR1 SEHNR and CDR2 FQNEAQ (reference sequence). CDR3 DNA: TGTGCCAGCAGCCCAACTATAACACGAATGAACACTGAAGCTTTCTTT. It encodes CASSPTITRMNTEAFF.

The rearrangement joins TRBV19 to TRBJ2-7; D possibly corresponds to TRBD2 (6 bases). V dropped 3 bases and J dropped 1 base, with 7 bases sitting between them. This CDR3 comprises 13 residues. From germline, CDR1 is LNHDA and CDR2 SQIVND (reference sequence). CDR3 bases: TGTGCCAGTAGTATGGGACTTTCCTACGAGCAGTACTTC. Its protein product is CASSMGLSYEQYF.

The V gene is TRBV27, the J gene TRBJ1-2; 9 nucleotides align to TRBD1. This CDR3 contains 16 residues. Per germline, CDR1 MNHEY and CDR2 SMNVEV (reference sequence). Trimming removed 0 bases from V and 5 bases from J; junction bases left unmatched: 7. The CDR3 bases are TGTGCCAGCAGTTTATCGGGACAGGGTGGAGGATATGGCTACACCTTC. This sequence encodes CASSLSGQGGGYGYTF.

In DNA form, the CDR3 reads TGTGCCAGCAGTGTCGCCTTTACGGGGGTTTCTCAGCCCCAGCATTTT. Protein sequence: CASSVAFTGVSQPQHF. The genes are TRBV6-1 and TRBJ1-5; the D gene is possibly TRBD1 (5 bases). CDR3 size: 16 residues. Trimming pared 4 bases from V and 6 bases from J, leaving 19 bases between. CDR1 MNHNS and CDR2 SASEGT come from the germline V gene.

The chain joins TRBV30 to TRBJ1-2, with 10 bases lining up with TRBD1. Germline assignment: CDR1 GTSNPN and CDR2 SVGIG (reference sequence). Trimming removed 5 bases from V and 8 bases from J; junction bases left unmatched: 8. CDR3 length: 13 amino acids. DNA of the CDR3: TGTGCCTGGGGAACCGGGACAGGGGAGGGCTACACCTTC. Its protein is CAWGTGTGEGYTF.

The CDR3 DNA sequence: TGTGCCAGCAGTGAACAGCGGCTGTTATACAATGAGCAGTTCTTC. This sequence encodes CASSEQRLLYNEQFF. This chain uses TRBV6-1 with TRBJ2-1; possibly TRBD2 for D (5 bases). V lost 2 bases to trimming and J lost 4 bases, with 12 bases between them. Germline V gene data show CDR1 as MNHNS and CDR2 as SASEGT. The CDR3 runs 15 residues.

This clone occurred a few times. The CDR3 nucleotides read TGTGCCAGTAGTCTTCAGGGGGGCGTTCAGCCCCAGCATTTT. This encodes CASSLQGGVQPQHF. V usage is TRBV19 and J usage is TRBJ1-5, with 7 bases that match TRBD1. Germline V gene data show CDR1 as LNHDA and CDR2 as SQIVND (reference sequence). V gave up 5 bases and J gave up 6 bases; unmatched junction bases: 7. This CDR3 comprises 14 residues.

As to this clone: This same CDR3 is encoded by further DNA sequences in the sample. The J gene is TRBJ2-7, the V gene TRBV11-2; the D gene is possibly TRBD2 (5 bases). The CDR3 runs to 13 residues. Germline V gene lookup returns CDR1 SGHAT and CDR2 FQNNGV. V was trimmed by 1 base and J by 1 base, leaving 5 bases between them. The CDR3 reads CASSLGGSYEQYF. The DNA for the CDR3 is TGTGCCAGCAGCTTAGGAGGGTCCTACGAGCAGTACTTC.